A selection of T cell receptor beta chains follows, all from one sample in a study of molecular identifiers for immune sequencing clone quantification. MiXCR was run by TCRdb on the PCR reads, yielding one entry per CDR3 protein. The data contain some 100,000 distinct CDR3 sequences, around a fifth of them singletons. The sample taken for sequencing was naive CD8+ T cells from blood, with Jurkat cell RNA spiked in. Source of these receptors: a human donor in good health. Some libraries in this study had Jurkat cell RNA spiked in. The CDR3 runs from the conserved cysteine through the conserved F or W. D genes are given only for firm matches. The size entry is marked missing in some rows and otherwise reads once, few, many or a size class.

clone_size: few; d_call: TRBD2; j_call: TRBJ2-1; v_call: TRBV7-9; cdr3_aa: CASSLAGAGAPFSYNEQFF; cdr3_nt: TGTGCCAGCAGCTTAGCAGGTGCGGGAGCCCCTTTTTCCTACAATGAGCAGTTCTTC
clone_size: NA; d_call: TRBD2; j_call: TRBJ2-7; v_call: TRBV20-1; cdr3_aa: CSAGTSGTYEQYF; cdr3_nt: TGCAGTGCGGGAACTAGCGGGACCTACGAGCAGTACTTC
clone_size: many; d_call: TRBD1; j_call: TRBJ2-7; v_call: TRBV3-1; cdr3_aa: CASSQTPGQGYEQYF; cdr3_nt: TGTGCCAGCAGCCAAACCCCGGGACAGGGTTACGAGCAGTACTTC
clone_size: many; d_call: NA; j_call: TRBJ1-4; v_call: TRBV6-2/TRBV6-3; cdr3_aa: CATDLERHPGGKLFF; cdr3_nt: TGTGCCACCGACCTCGAACGGCACCCGGGAGGAAAACTGTTTTTT
clone_size: many; d_call: TRBD2; j_call: TRBJ2-3; v_call: TRBV7-9; cdr3_aa: CASSPTVLAAPDTQYF; cdr3_nt: TGTGCCAGCAGCCCCACTGTACTAGCGGCCCCAGATACGCAGTATTTT
clone_size: many; d_call: NA; j_call: TRBJ2-2; v_call: TRBV9; cdr3_aa: CASSVEDLNTGELFF; cdr3_nt: TGTGCCAGCAGCGTAGAGGACTTGAACACCGGGGAGCTGTTTTTT
clone_size: many; d_call: NA; j_call: TRBJ1-1; v_call: TRBV29-1; cdr3_aa: CSVVKGEYTEAFF; cdr3_nt: TGCAGCGTTGTAAAAGGGGAGTACACTGAAGCTTTCTTT
clone_size: many; d_call: NA; j_call: TRBJ2-3; v_call: TRBV30; cdr3_aa: CAWSVLASSTDTQYF; cdr3_nt: TGTGCCTGGAGTGTACTGGCGTCTAGCACAGATACGCAGTATTTT
clone_size: many; d_call: NA; j_call: TRBJ2-3; v_call: TRBV3-1; cdr3_aa: CASSQVSSTDTQYF; cdr3_nt: TGTGCCAGCAGCCAAGTGTCGAGCACAGATACGCAGTATTTT
clone_size: NA; d_call: TRBD2; j_call: TRBJ2-1; v_call: TRBV6-2/TRBV6-3; cdr3_aa: CASSFLAGERRNEQFF; cdr3_nt: TGTGCCAGCAGTTTCCTAGCGGGAGAACGTCGAAATGAGCAGTTCTTC
clone_size: many; d_call: NA; j_call: TRBJ1-6; v_call: TRBV6-5; cdr3_aa: CASSPERPSYNSPLHF; cdr3_nt: TGTGCCAGCAGTCCCGAGCGCCCCTCCTATAATTCACCCCTCCACTTT
clone_size: many; d_call: NA; j_call: TRBJ2-7; v_call: TRBV7-9; cdr3_aa: CASSPPWGTSIDEQYF; cdr3_nt: TGTGCCAGCAGCCCGCCTTGGGGTACATCGATCGACGAGCAGTACTTC
clone_size: many; d_call: NA; j_call: TRBJ2-1; v_call: TRBV5-1; cdr3_aa: CASSLAGLAFDEQFF; cdr3_nt: TGCGCCAGCAGCTTGGCTGGGCTGGCGTTCGATGAGCAGTTCTTC
clone_size: many; d_call: NA; j_call: TRBJ1-1; v_call: TRBV4-1; cdr3_aa: CASSLLDSLDRNTEAFF; cdr3_nt: TGCGCCAGCAGCCTACTGGACAGCCTGGATAGGAACACTGAAGCTTTCTTT
clone_size: many; d_call: NA; j_call: TRBJ2-1; v_call: TRBV30; cdr3_aa: CAWSVPYGRHNEQFF; cdr3_nt: TGTGCCTGGAGTGTGCCGTATGGGAGGCACAATGAGCAGTTCTTC
clone_size: many; d_call: TRBD2; j_call: TRBJ2-2; v_call: TRBV11-1; cdr3_aa: CASSPSWTSPNTGELFF; cdr3_nt: TGTGCCAGCAGCCCCTCATGGACTAGCCCGAACACCGGGGAGCTGTTTTTT
clone_size: many; d_call: TRBD1; j_call: TRBJ2-5; v_call: TRBV28; cdr3_aa: CASRPQGEFGTQYF; cdr3_nt: TGTGCCAGCAGACCGCAGGGGGAGTTTGGGACCCAGTACTTC
clone_size: NA; d_call: NA; j_call: TRBJ2-2; v_call: TRBV7-9; cdr3_aa: CASSYLTSTGELFF; cdr3_nt: TGTGCCAGCAGCTATCTCACGAGCACCGGGGAGCTGTTTTTT
clone_size: many; d_call: TRBD2; j_call: TRBJ2-3; v_call: TRBV27; cdr3_aa: CASSPNRDYFTDTQYF; cdr3_nt: TGTGCCAGCAGTCCTAATCGGGACTATTTCACAGATACGCAGTATTTT
clone_size: NA; d_call: NA; j_call: TRBJ2-7; v_call: TRBV28; cdr3_aa: CASSPGFREQYF; cdr3_nt: TGTGCCAGCAGTCCAGGGTTCCGCGAGCAGTACTTC
clone_size: many; d_call: NA; j_call: TRBJ2-3; v_call: TRBV3-1; cdr3_aa: CASTSSTDTQYF; cdr3_nt: TGTGCCAGCACCTCTAGCACAGATACGCAGTATTTT